One and the same sample provided the 29 T cell receptor beta chains below, sequenced in a study of CD8 T cells in ankylosing spondylitis. MiXCR was run by TCRdb on the 5' RACE reads, yielding one entry per CDR3 protein. The sample records around 150,000 distinct CDR3 sequences, 10% to 12% being singletons. Sequencing input: blood, either unsorted or a sorted T cell fraction (not recorded which). The receptors shown here come from a female donor with ankylosing spondylitis or in good health (not recorded which).

This clonotype was seen at least ten times. The chain uses TRBV12-3 or TRBV12-4 and TRBJ2-7; D may correspond to TRBD1 or TRBD2 (5 bases each). The CDR3 spans 14 residues. The germline V and J ends were trimmed by 7 bases and 0 bases, with 13 bases remaining between them. This chain's CDR3 is CASILHGASYEQYF. The CDR3 coding sequence is TGTGCCAGCATCCTCCACGGGGCCTCCTACGAGCAGTACTTC.

This clonotype was detected ten times or more. The genes are TRBV27 and TRBJ1-2; D possibly corresponds to TRBD1 (5 bases). V was shortened by 2 bases and J by 6 bases, with 16 bases between the two germline ends. This CDR3 has 15 amino acids. Germline CDR1 reads MNHEY; CDR2 reads SMNVEV (reference sequence). The CDR3 spells CASSLTSRGRNGYTF. Here the CDR3 DNA reads TGTGCCAGCAGTTTAACTAGTAGGGGAAGGAATGGCTACACCTTC.

In regard to this clonotype: A read error may explain this, as a much larger clone is one base away. Here the CDR3 omits its conserved ending phenylalanine or tryptophan, so a read error is the likely source. This chain links TRBV7-2 with TRBJ2-3; perhaps TRBD2 as D (6 bases). The CDR3 runs 17 residues. In germline, CDR1 is SGHTA, CDR2 FQGNSA. Trimming left V 6 bases short and J 3 bases short, with 22 bases between. The CDR3 here is CASSLMSQGGGTDTQYY. Written as DNA, the CDR3 is TGTGCCAGCAGTCTAATGAGCCAGGGAGGAGGGACAGATACGCAGTATTAT.

V usage is TRBV30 and J usage is TRBJ2-4; D gene uncertain. Germline CDR1 is GTSNPN and CDR2 is SVGIG (reference sequence). The CDR3 spans 14 residues. With 0 bases removed from V and 1 base from J, the gap between germline ends came to 7 bases. CDR3 sequence: CAWSVSAAKNIQYF. For the CDR3, the DNA is TGTGCCTGGAGTGTATCTGCGGCCAAAAACATTCAGTACTTC.

Ten or more counts support this clonotype. V usage is TRBV12-3 or TRBV12-4 and J usage is TRBJ1-1; possible D gene TRBD1, 5 bases. The CDR3 loop spans 15 amino acids. V shed 3 bases and J shed 1 base, with 12 bases lying between them. The CDR3 DNA sequence: TGTGCCAGCAGTTTCCCGGGACGGCGGAACACTGAAGCTTTCTTT. Protein: CASSFPGRRNTEAFF.

This chain uses TRBV6-1 with TRBJ2-6; 12 bases map to TRBD2. The CDR3 is 17 amino acids. V shed 6 bases and J 1 base; nucleotides not matched to a gene: 4. Germline V gene sequence: CDR1 MNHNS, CDR2 SASEGT. Here the CDR3 reads CASRDLAGGSGANVLTF. The DNA of the CDR3 is TGTGCCAGCAGGGATCTAGCGGGAGGGTCTGGGGCCAACGTCCTGACTTTC.

For this clonotype: Its ends do not fully match the called genes, so a read error is possible. This rearrangement joins TRBV11-3 to TRBJ1-2; D gene ambiguous. The CDR3 has 12 amino acids. The V gene's germline CDR1 is SGHNT and CDR2 YENEEA. The CDR3 coding sequence is TGTGCCAGCACCAAAAAGAACTTTGGCTACACCTTC. Its protein is CASTKKNFGYTF.

This clonotype came up many times. This chain joins TRBV6-1 and TRBJ1-1; no clear D gene. The germline CDR1 and CDR2 sequences are MNHNS and SASEGT. V shed 5 bases and J shed 2 bases, with 12 bases lying between them. The CDR3 has 14 residues. CDR3 region: CASSSIGFNTEAFF. CDR3 sequence (DNA): TGTGCCAGCAGTAGCATCGGATTTAACACTGAAGCTTTCTTT.

This clonotype was seen repeatedly, ten times or more. V and J are TRBV19 and TRBJ1-5; tentative D call: TRBD1 (5 bases). The germline V gene has CDR1 LNHDA and CDR2 SQIVND (reference sequence). V dropped 7 bases and J dropped 1 base, with 23 bases sitting between them. CDR3 length equals 18 residues. The CDR3 sequence is CASTPGVLKTASNQPQHF. As DNA, the CDR3 is TGTGCCAGTACTCCGGGGGTTTTAAAGACAGCCAGCAATCAGCCCCAGCATTTT.

This clonotype showed up many times. The chain uses TRBV28 and TRBJ1-2; D is uncertain. The CDR3 runs to 14 residues. V gave up 1 base and J gave up 8 bases, with 14 bases separating them. The germline CDR1 and CDR2 sequences are MDHEN and SYDVKM. CDR3 protein: CASSLSANPEGYTF. For the CDR3, the DNA is TGTGCCAGCAGTTTATCCGCCAATCCGGAGGGCTACACCTTC.

The sample holds many counts of this clonotype. The rearrangement uses TRBV7-9 and TRBJ2-1; TRBD2 aligns across 8 bases. The germline V gene has CDR1 SEHNR and CDR2 FQNEAQ (reference sequence). Losses at the gene ends were 3 bases for V and 0 bases for J; bases not matched to a gene: 7. The CDR3 consists of 17 residues. CDR3 DNA sequence: TGTGCCAGCAGCTTCCCCTCTAGCGGGCACTCCTACAATGAGCAGTTCTTC. Translating gives CASSFPSSGHSYNEQFF.

This clonotype has ten or more counts. The rearrangement uses TRBV27 and TRBJ2-4; 11 bases fit TRBD2. Germline loops: CDR1 MNHEY, CDR2 SMNVEV (reference sequence). The CDR3 loop spans 17 amino acids. The J segment lost 0 bases and the V segment lost 3 bases, leaving 4 bases of the junction unmatched. CDR3 DNA sequence: TGTGCCAGCAGTTTGGGGACTAGCGGAATAGCCAAAAACATTCAGTACTTC. Translating it yields CASSLGTSGIAKNIQYF.

In this sample, this clonotype turned up many times. The chain recombines TRBV7-3 with TRBJ2-1, with TRBD2 as a possible D gene (5 bases). This CDR3 region has 15 residues. Looked up from germline, CDR1 is SGHTA and CDR2 is FQGTGA. V was pared by 0 bases and J by 4 bases, with 10 bases between. This CDR3 is CASSLTSSEYNEQFF. CDR3 sequence (DNA): TGTGCCAGCAGCTTAACGAGTAGCGAGTACAATGAGCAGTTCTTC.

The chain recombines TRBV9 with TRBJ2-1, with 9 bases lining up with TRBD1. The germline V gene has CDR1 SGDLS and CDR2 YYNGEE. The CDR3 consists of 16 residues. V dropped 4 bases and J dropped 3; count of bases not matched to a gene: 8. The CDR3 DNA sequence: TGTGCCAGCAGCTCCACGGACAGGGGAATCTACAATGAGCAGTTCTTC. Translation: CASSSTDRGIYNEQFF.

The chain employs TRBV7-1 and TRBJ2-7; 9 bases map to TRBD2. TRBV7-1 is sorted into the ORF group, with uncertain function. V lost 7 bases and J lost 7; bases outside the gene matches: 11. This CDR3 region has 14 residues. CDR3 residues: CASKWREGQSEQYF. As DNA, the CDR3 is TGTGCCAGCAAGTGGCGGGAGGGCCAGAGTGAGCAGTACTTC.

This clonotype was detected ten times or more. This chain joins TRBV5-1 and TRBJ2-2; possibly TRBD1 for D (6 bases). Trimming pared 4 bases from V and 1 base from J, leaving 11 bases between. Germline V gives CDR1 SGHRS, CDR2 YFSETQ. The CDR3 runs to 15 residues. CDR3 amino acids: CASSPDRVNTGELFF. CDR3 DNA: TGCGCCAGCAGCCCGGACAGAGTGAACACCGGGGAGCTGTTTTTT.

This clonotype was observed many times. V is TRBV28 and J is TRBJ2-7; D remains unclear. V lost 6 bases to trimming and J lost 7 bases, with 16 bases between them. Germline CDR1 and CDR2: MDHEN and SYDVKM. The length of the CDR3 is 13 residues. The CDR3 protein is CASRSTYRREQYF. Written as DNA, the CDR3 is TGTGCCAGCAGATCCACCTACCGACGGGAGCAGTACTTC.

The chain joins TRBV7-8 to TRBJ2-1; 7 positions match TRBD2. CDR1 and CDR2 from the germline V gene are SGHVS and FQNEAQ. This CDR3 contains 16 residues. V lost 1 base, J lost 3 bases, and 6 bases stayed unmatched. DNA of the CDR3: TGTGCCAGCAGCTTAGTGGGCGGGAGCTACTACAATGAGCAGTTCTTC. It encodes CASSLVGGSYYNEQFF.

The table lists this clonotype with a few counts. This sequence joins TRBV20-1 and TRBJ1-1, with D uncertain. Germline CDR1 reads DFQATT; CDR2 reads SNEGSKA (reference sequence). With 0 bases removed from V and 6 bases from J, the gap between germline ends came to 5 bases. The CDR3 length is 11 residues. In DNA form, the CDR3 reads TGCAGTGCTAGAGATCACCCTGAAGCTTTCTTT. This sequence encodes CSARDHPEAFF.

J is TRBJ1-3 and V is TRBV12-3 or TRBV12-4; 7 bases line up with TRBD1. The CDR3 is 14 residues long. Germline trimming cut 6 bases from V and 4 bases from J; bases unmatched to any gene: 6. The CDR3 region is CASRGDRAGNTIYF. CDR3 coding DNA: TGTGCCAGCAGGGGTGACAGGGCCGGAAACACCATATATTTT.

This clonotype was found many times. The chain uses TRBV9 and TRBJ1-2, with 8 bases aligning to TRBD1. The CDR3 sequence is 15 residues long. Germline CDR1 and CDR2: SGDLS and YYNGEE. After removal of 7 bases from V and 3 bases from J, the junction contained 11 bases not matched to a gene. CDR3 bases: TGTGCCAGCGGTTCACTCAGGGGGCGCGACTATGGCTACACCTTC. Protein product: CASGSLRGRDYGYTF. The entire variable domain, with the rest obtained from reference TRBV9 and TRBJ1-2, is as follows: DSGVTQTPKHLITATGQRVTLRCSPRSGDLSVYWYQQSLDQGLQFLIQYYNGEERAKGNILERFSAQQFPDLHSELNLSSLELGDSALYFCASGSLRGRDYGYTFGSGTRLTVV.

This clonotype was counted at least ten times. This chain joins TRBV3-1 and TRBJ1-2; D may be TRBD1 (5 bases). V shed 7 bases and J shed 3 bases, with 12 bases lying between them. The CDR3 consists of 13 residues. Germline V CDR1 and CDR2: LGHDT, YNNKEL (reference sequence). CDR3 sequence (DNA): TGTGCCAGCACCTCTGGGACTGACTATGGCTACACCTTC. Encoded protein: CASTSGTDYGYTF. The whole variable domain, filled in from reference TRBV3-1 and TRBJ1-2, reads DTAVSQTPKYLVTQMGNDKSIKCEQNLGHDTMYWYKQDSKKFLKIMFSYNNKELIINETVPNRFSPKSPDKAHLNLHINSLELGDSAVYFCASTSGTDYGYTFGSGTRLTVV.

The sample holds many counts of this clonotype. The chain joins TRBV5-1 to TRBJ1-2, with 9 bases matching TRBD1. Germline V gives CDR1 SGHRS, CDR2 YFSETQ. V gave up 4 bases and J gave up 0 bases; unmatched junction bases: 10. The CDR3 contains 17 residues. The chain's CDR3 is CASSPGQGIFTNYGYTF. The CDR3, as DNA: TGCGCCAGCAGCCCGGGACAGGGAATCTTCACTAACTATGGCTACACCTTC.

In its sample, this clonotype was seen once. A much larger clone lies a single base off, so this may be a read error. The J gene is TRBJ1-1, the V gene TRBV5-1, with TRBD1 matching 7 bases. The CDR3 consists of 14 residues. Germline V gives CDR1 SGHRS, CDR2 YFSETQ. The CDR3 DNA sequence: TGCGCCGGCAGCAGCGGGACAGTCCGTAGTGAAGCTTTCTTT. Translation: CAGSSGTVRSEAFF. Filled out from reference TRBV5-1 and TRBJ1-1, the complete variable domain reads KAGVTQTPRYLIKTRGQQVTLSCSPISGHRSVSWYQQTPGQGLQFLFEYFSETQRNKGNFPGRFSGRQFSNSRSEMNVSTLELGDSALYLCAGSSGTVRSEAFFGQGTRLTVV.

The V and J genes are TRBV5-1 and TRBJ1-1, with D uncertain. The CDR3 contains 15 residues. The V and J ends lost 2 bases and 8 bases respectively, with 19 bases between them. Germline CDR1 and CDR2: SGHRS and YFSETQ. CDR3 in amino acids: CASSFIYPPAAEAFF. The CDR3 nucleotides read TGCGCCAGCAGCTTTATTTATCCCCCCGCAGCCGAAGCTTTCTTT. The whole variable domain, filled in from reference TRBV5-1 and TRBJ1-1, reads KAGVTQTPRYLIKTRGQQVTLSCSPISGHRSVSWYQQTPGQGLQFLFEYFSETQRNKGNFPGRFSGRQFSNSRSEMNVSTLELGDSALYLCASSFIYPPAAEAFFGQGTRLTVV.

This clonotype was recorded many times. The chain joins TRBV20-1 to TRBJ2-1; 12 nucleotides match TRBD2. Trimming removed 5 bases from V and 6 bases from J; junction bases left unmatched: 8. Germline assignment: CDR1 DFQATT and CDR2 SNEGSKA (reference sequence). This CDR3 contains 15 residues. The CDR3 here is CSALLAGGARNEQFF. Here the CDR3 DNA reads TGCAGTGCTTTACTAGCGGGAGGAGCCCGCAATGAGCAGTTCTTC.

The chain is built from TRBV7-8 and TRBJ1-1; D is unresolved. This CDR3 spans 15 amino acids. CDR1 SGHVS and CDR2 FQNEAQ come from the germline V gene. With 7 bases removed from V and 1 base from J, the gap between germline ends came to 16 bases. The CDR3 protein is CASTTQPTANTEAFF. CDR3 sequence (DNA): TGTGCCAGCACCACCCAACCGACGGCGAACACTGAAGCTTTCTTT.

This clonotype has ten or more counts. This chain connects TRBV4-2 to TRBJ2-1, with a possible D match to TRBD2 (6 bases). This CDR3 contains 17 residues. The ends were cut back, 4 bases at V and 5 bases at J, with 21 bases in the middle. CDR1 is LGHNA and CDR2 is YNFKEQ in the germline V gene. In DNA form, the CDR3 reads TGTGCCAGCAGCCCCCAGAACGGGGGAGAAAGGAACAATGAGCAGTTCTTC. It yields the protein CASSPQNGGERNNEQFF.

This clonotype was seen many times. This chain uses TRBV20-1 with TRBJ1-3; D unresolved. CDR1 and CDR2 from the germline V gene are DFQATT and SNEGSKA (reference sequence). There are 16 residues in the CDR3. V gave up 3 bases and J gave up 4 bases, with 19 bases separating them. The CDR3 is CSASRAFRASGNTIYF. The CDR3 DNA sequence: TGCAGTGCTAGCCGGGCATTTAGGGCGTCGGGAAACACCATATATTTT.